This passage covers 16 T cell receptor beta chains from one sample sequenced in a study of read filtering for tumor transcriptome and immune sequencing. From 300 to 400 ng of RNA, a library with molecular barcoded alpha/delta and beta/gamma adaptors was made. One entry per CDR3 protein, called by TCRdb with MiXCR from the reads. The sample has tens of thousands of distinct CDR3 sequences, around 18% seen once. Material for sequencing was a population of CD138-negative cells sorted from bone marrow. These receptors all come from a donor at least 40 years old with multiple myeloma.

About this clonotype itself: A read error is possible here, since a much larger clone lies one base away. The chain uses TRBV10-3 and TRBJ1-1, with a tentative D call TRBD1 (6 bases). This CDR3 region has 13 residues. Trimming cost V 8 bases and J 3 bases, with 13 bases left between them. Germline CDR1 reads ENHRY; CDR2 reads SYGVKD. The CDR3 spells CAICVRGDTEAFF. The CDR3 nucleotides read TGTGCCATCTGTGTTAGGGGGGACACTGAAGCTTTCTTT.

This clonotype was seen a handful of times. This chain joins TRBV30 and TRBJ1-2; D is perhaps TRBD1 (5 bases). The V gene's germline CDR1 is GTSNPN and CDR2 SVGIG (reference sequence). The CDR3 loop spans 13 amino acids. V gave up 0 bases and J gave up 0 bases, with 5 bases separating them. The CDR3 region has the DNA TGTGCCTGGAGTGTACAGGCTAACTATGGCTACACCTTC. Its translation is CAWSVQANYGYTF.

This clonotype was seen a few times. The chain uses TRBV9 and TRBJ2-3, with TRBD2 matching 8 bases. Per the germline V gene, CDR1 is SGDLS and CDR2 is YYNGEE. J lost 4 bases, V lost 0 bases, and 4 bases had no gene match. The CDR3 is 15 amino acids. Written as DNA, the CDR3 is TGTGCCAGCAGCGTAGTGCGGGGGGAGGCAGATACGCAGTATTTT. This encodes CASSVVRGEADTQYF.

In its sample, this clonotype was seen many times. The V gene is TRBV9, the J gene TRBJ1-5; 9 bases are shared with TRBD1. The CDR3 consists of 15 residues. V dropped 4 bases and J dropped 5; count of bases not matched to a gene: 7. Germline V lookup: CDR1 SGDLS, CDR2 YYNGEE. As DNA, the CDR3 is TGTGCCAGCAGCTCAACAGGGGGCCGGTATCAGCCCCAGCATTTT. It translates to CASSSTGGRYQPQHF.

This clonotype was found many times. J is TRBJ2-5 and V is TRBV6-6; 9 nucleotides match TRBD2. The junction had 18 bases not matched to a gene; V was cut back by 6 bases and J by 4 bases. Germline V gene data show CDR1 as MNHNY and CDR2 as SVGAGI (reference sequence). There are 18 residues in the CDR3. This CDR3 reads CASRGPTRRTSAGETQYF. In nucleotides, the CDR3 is TGTGCCAGCAGAGGGCCGACCCGTAGGACTAGCGCCGGAGAGACCCAGTACTTC.

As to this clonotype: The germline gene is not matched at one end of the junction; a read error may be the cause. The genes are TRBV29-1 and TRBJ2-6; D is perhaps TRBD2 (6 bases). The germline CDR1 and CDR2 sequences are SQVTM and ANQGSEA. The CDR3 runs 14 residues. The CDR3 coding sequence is TGCAGCGTTAAAGCGGGCTCTGGGGCCCACGTCCTGACTTTC. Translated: CSVKAGSGAHVLTF. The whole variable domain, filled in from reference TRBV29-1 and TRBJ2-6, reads SAVISQKPSRDICQRGTSLTIQCQVDSQVTMMFWYRQQPGQSLTLIATANQGSEATYESGFVIDKFPISRPNLTFSTLTVSNMSPEDSSIYLCSVKAGSGAHVLTFGAGSRLTVL.

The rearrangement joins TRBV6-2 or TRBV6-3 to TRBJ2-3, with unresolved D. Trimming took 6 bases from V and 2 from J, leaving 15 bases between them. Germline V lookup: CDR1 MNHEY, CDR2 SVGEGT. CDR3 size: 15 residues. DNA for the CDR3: TGTGCCAGCAGAGGAGCTGCCGGTAACACAGATACGCAGTATTTT. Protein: CASRGAAGNTDTQYF.

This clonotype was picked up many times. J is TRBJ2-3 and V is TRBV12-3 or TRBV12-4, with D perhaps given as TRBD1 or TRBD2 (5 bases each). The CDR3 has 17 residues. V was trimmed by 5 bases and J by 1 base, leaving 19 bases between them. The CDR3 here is CASSRGTGTEGTDTQYF. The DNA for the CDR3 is TGTGCCAGCAGTCGAGGCACCGGGACGGAGGGCACAGATACGCAGTATTTT.

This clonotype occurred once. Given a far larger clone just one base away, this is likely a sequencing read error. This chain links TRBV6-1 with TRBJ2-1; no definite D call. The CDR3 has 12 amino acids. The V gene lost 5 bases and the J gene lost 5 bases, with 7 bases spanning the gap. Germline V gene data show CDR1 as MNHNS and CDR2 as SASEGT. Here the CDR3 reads CASSHKNNEQFF. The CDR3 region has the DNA TGTGCCAGCAGTCACAAGAACAATGAGCAGTTCTTC.

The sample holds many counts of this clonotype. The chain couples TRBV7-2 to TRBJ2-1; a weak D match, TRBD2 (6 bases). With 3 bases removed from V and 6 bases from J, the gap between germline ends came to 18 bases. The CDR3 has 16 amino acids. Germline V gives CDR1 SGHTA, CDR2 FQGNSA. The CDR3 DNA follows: TGTGCCAGCAGCTTCGGACTAACCGGTACCGGCAATGAGCAGTTCTTC. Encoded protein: CASSFGLTGTGNEQFF.

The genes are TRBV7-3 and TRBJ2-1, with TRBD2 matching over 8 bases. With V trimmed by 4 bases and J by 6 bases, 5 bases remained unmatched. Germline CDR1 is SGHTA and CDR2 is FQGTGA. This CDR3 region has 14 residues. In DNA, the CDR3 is TGTGCCAGCAGCTCCCGGGAGGGACTCAATGAGCAGTTCTTC. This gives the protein CASSSREGLNEQFF. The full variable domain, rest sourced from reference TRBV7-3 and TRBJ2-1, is GAGVSQTPSNKVTEKGKYVELRCDPISGHTALYWYRQSLGQGPEFLIYFQGTGAADDSGLPNDRFFAVRPEGSVSTLKIQRTERGDSAVYLCASSSREGLNEQFFGPGTRLTVL.

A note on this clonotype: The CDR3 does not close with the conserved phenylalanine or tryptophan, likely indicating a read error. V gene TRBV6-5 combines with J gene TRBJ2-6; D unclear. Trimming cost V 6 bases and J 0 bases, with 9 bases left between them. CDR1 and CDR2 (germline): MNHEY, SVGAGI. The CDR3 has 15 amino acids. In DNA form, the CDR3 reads TGTGCCAGCAGCAGTCAAGACTCTGGGGCCAACGTCCTGACTCTC. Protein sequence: CASSSQDSGANVLTL.

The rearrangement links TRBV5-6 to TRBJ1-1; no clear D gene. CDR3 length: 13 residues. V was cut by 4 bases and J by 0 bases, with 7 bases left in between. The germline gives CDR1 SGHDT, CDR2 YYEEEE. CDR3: CASSRSVNTEAFF. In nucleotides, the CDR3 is TGTGCCAGCAGCCGATCGGTGAACACTGAAGCTTTCTTT. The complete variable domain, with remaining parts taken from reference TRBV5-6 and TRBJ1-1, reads DAGVTQSPTHLIKTRGQQVTLRCSPKSGHDTVSWYQQALGQGPQFIFQYYEEEERQRGNFPDRFSGHQFPNYSSELNVNALLLGDSALYLCASSRSVNTEAFFGQGTRLTVV.

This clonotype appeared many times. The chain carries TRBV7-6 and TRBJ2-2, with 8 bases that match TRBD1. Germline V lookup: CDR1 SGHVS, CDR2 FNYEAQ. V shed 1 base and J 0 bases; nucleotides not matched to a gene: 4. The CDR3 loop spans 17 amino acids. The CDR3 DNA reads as TGTGCCAGCAGCTTAGTTGGACAGGGTACGAACACCGGGGAGCTGTTTTTT. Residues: CASSLVGQGTNTGELFF.

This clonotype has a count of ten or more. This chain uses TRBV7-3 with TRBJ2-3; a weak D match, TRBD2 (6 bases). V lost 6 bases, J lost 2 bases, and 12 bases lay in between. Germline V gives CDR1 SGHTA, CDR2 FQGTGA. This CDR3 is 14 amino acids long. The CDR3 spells CASSLAVHTDTQYF. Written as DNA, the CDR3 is TGTGCCAGCAGTTTAGCGGTACACACAGATACGCAGTATTTT.

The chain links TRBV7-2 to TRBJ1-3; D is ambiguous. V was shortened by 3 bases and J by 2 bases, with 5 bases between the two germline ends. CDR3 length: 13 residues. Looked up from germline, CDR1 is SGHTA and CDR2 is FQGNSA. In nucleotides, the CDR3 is TGTGCCAGCAGCTTGCCTCCTGGAAACACCATATATTTT. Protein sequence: CASSLPPGNTIYF.